The 13 T cell receptor beta chains below all came from one sample that was sequenced in a study of vaccination effects on CD4 cells after COVID-19. The method was immunoSEQ multiplex PCR; TCRdb's version includes in-frame clones alone and lacks a portion of them. The top ten hold around a third of the sample, which has about 13,000 clones, about two thirds seen once. ViraFEST expansion of antigen-specific CD4+ T cells with viral peptide pools preceded sequencing. Culture lasted 10 days before CD4+ T cell isolation. The individual was infected with SARS-CoV-2 between March and December 2020, as confirmed by PCR. Each person got two doses of an mRNA SARS-CoV-2 vaccine, BNT162b2 or mRNA-1273. For these receptors, no antigen is known. Specimen: CD4+ T cells from PBMCs cultured with HCoV-NL63 spike peptides, collected after COVID-19 vaccination. These receptors were obtained from a human donor who had a prior SARS-CoV-2 infection.

J is TRBJ2-3 and V is TRBV7-6; 8 bases are a match to TRBD2. This CDR3 is built from 17 residues. Trimming removed 5 bases from V and 5 bases from J; junction bases left unmatched: 15. Looked up from germline, CDR1 is SGHVS and CDR2 is FNYEAQ. For the CDR3, the DNA is TGTGCCAGCAGCCGGGGGGTGGGAAGCGGGAGTCAAGATACGCAGTATTTT. Its translation: CASSRGVGSGSQDTQYF.

In DNA, the CDR3 is TGTGCCAGCGTAACAGGGGGGGATTCACCCCTCCACTTT. It codes for CASVTGGDSPLHF. The chain joins TRBV2 to TRBJ1-6, with TRBD1 matching 8 bases. Unmatched junction bases numbered 5, after V lost 8 bases and J lost 8 bases. CDR3 length equals 13 residues. In germline, CDR1 is SNHLY, CDR2 FYNNEI.

This chain joins TRBV7-3 and TRBJ2-1, with unresolved D. The CDR3 runs 13 residues. Germline-derived CDR1 and CDR2 are SGHTA and FQGTGA. V was pared by 2 bases and J by 6 bases, with 8 bases between. CDR3 nucleotide sequence: TGTGCCAGCAGCTTAGGCTCCCTCAATGAGCAGTTCTTC. It translates to CASSLGSLNEQFF. Full variable domain (remainder filled in from reference TRBV7-3 and TRBJ2-1): GAGVSQTPSNKVTEKGKYVELRCDPISGHTALYWYRQSLGQGPEFLIYFQGTGAADDSGLPNDRFFAVRPEGSVSTLKIQRTERGDSAVYLCASSLGSLNEQFFGPGTRLTVL.

This clone has a handful of counts. The rearrangement uses TRBV6-6 and TRBJ1-2; possible D gene TRBD1, 6 bases. V dropped 10 bases and J dropped 0 bases, with 15 bases sitting between them. The germline V gene has CDR1 MNHNY and CDR2 SVGAGI (reference sequence). The CDR3 sequence is 14 residues long. The DNA of the CDR3 is TGTGCCACCAAAACACAGGGTTCTAACTATGGCTACACCTTC. Protein sequence: CATKTQGSNYGYTF.

V is TRBV28 and J is TRBJ2-5; the match to TRBD1 covers 7 bases. The germline V gene has CDR1 MDHEN and CDR2 SYDVKM. Trimming cost V 5 bases and J 5 bases; bases outside gene matches: 8. The length of the CDR3 is 14 residues. The CDR3 nucleotides read TGTGCCAGCAGTCCCCGGACAGGTTCGGAGACCCAGTACTTC. Translated, it gives CASSPRTGSETQYF. Variable domain in full (rest from reference TRBV28 and TRBJ2-5): DVKVTQSSRYLVKRTGEKVFLECVQDMDHENMFWYRQDPGLGLRLIYFSYDVKMKEKGDIPEGYSVSREKKERFSLILESASTNQTSMYLCASSPRTGSETQYFGPGTRLLVL.

The rearrangement uses TRBV5-1 and TRBJ1-2; 10 bases align to TRBD1. CDR1 and CDR2 from the germline V gene are SGHRS and YFSETQ. The V and J ends lost 4 bases and 6 bases, in that order; junction bases with no gene match: 3. This CDR3 has 13 residues. The CDR3 sequence is CASSEGTGDGYTF. The CDR3 coding sequence is TGCGCCAGCAGCGAAGGGACAGGGGATGGCTACACCTTC. Full variable domain (missing parts from reference TRBV5-1 and TRBJ1-2): KAGVTQTPRYLIKTRGQQVTLSCSPISGHRSVSWYQQTPGQGLQFLFEYFSETQRNKGNFPGRFSGRQFSNSRSEMNVSTLELGDSALYLCASSEGTGDGYTFGSGTRLTVV.

The chain employs TRBV5-1 and TRBJ2-7; TRBD1 matches 7 bases. The CDR3 is 15 residues long. Germline V gene data show CDR1 as SGHRS and CDR2 as YFSETQ. Germline trimming cut 4 bases from V and 1 base from J; bases unmatched to any gene: 8. The CDR3 here is CASSPDRESSYEQYF. In DNA form, the CDR3 reads TGCGCCAGCAGCCCCGACAGGGAATCATCCTACGAGCAGTACTTC.

The chain recombines TRBV6-5 with TRBJ2-1; D gene ambiguous. The CDR3 is 14 residues long. CDR1 is MNHEY, CDR2 SVGAGI, per germline. Trimming removed 4 bases from V and 7 bases from J, with 14 bases in between. CDR3 protein: CASSWSILRNEQFF. In nucleotides, the CDR3 is TGTGCCAGCAGTTGGTCTATCCTACGGAATGAGCAGTTCTTC.

The chain employs TRBV2 and TRBJ1-1; TRBD1 agrees at 8 bases. Trimming removed 0 bases from V and 4 bases from J; junction bases left unmatched: 4. The CDR3 contains 15 residues. The germline CDR1 and CDR2 sequences are SNHLY and FYNNEI. The CDR3 DNA sequence: TGTGCCAGCAGTGAAGCCAGGGGGCAGATCACTGAAGCTTTCTTT. Translation gives CASSEARGQITEAFF.

J is TRBJ2-2 and V is TRBV7-3; D unclear. This CDR3 is 14 amino acids long. V was trimmed by 2 bases and J by 0 bases, leaving 4 bases between them. The germline gives CDR1 SGHTA, CDR2 FQGTGA. The CDR3 DNA reads as TGTGCCAGCAGCTTATCTTCGAACACCGGGGAGCTGTTTTTT. Residues: CASSLSSNTGELFF.

The CDR3 spells CASSLGQNTGELFF. CDR3 nucleotides: TGTGCCAGCTCACTTGGACAGAACACCGGGGAGCTGTTTTTT. J is TRBJ2-2 and V is TRBV18; a possible D gene is TRBD1 (5 bases). This CDR3 is 14 amino acids long. The V gene's germline CDR1 is KGHSH and CDR2 LQKENI. The ends were cut back, 4 bases at V and 1 base at J, with 7 bases in the middle. Full variable domain (outside the CDR3, taken from reference TRBV18 and TRBJ2-2): NAGVMQNPRHLVRRRGQEARLRCSPMKGHSHVYWYRQLPEEGLKFMVYLQKENIIDESGMPKERFSAEFPKEGPSILRIQQVVRGDSAAYFCASSLGQNTGELFFGEGSRLTVL.

This rearrangement joins TRBV4-2 to TRBJ1-1; D is undetermined. The CDR3 totals 14 residues. The V end was cut by 1 base, the J end by 1 base, with 7 bases between. Per the germline V gene, CDR1 is LGHNA and CDR2 is YNFKEQ. CDR3 loop: CASSQVGGNTEAFF. The CDR3 DNA reads as TGTGCCAGCAGCCAAGTCGGAGGGAACACTGAAGCTTTCTTT.

This clone was detected once. The chain employs TRBV5-4 and TRBJ2-1; TRBD2 matches at 7 bases. Trimming removed 4 bases from V and 9 bases from J; junction bases left unmatched: 7. This CDR3 comprises 13 residues. CDR1 is SGHNT, CDR2 YYREEE, per germline (reference sequence). The CDR3 reads CASSHQGGLEQFF. Written as DNA, the CDR3 is TGTGCCAGCAGCCATCAGGGAGGGCTTGAGCAGTTCTTC.